This entry lists 14 T cell receptor beta chains sequenced from one sample in a study of response to subunit inactivated influenza vaccine. TCRdb ran MiXCR on the RT-PCR reads and lists one entry per CDR3 protein. The sample contains around 600,000 distinct CDR3 sequences, over 9% of which appear only once. Separately, the same data were catalogued under a study of T cells expressing NK-cell markers. This second study says: The TCR beta cDNA came from 5'RACE template switching with UMIs.

The sequences come from PBMCs from blood, collected on the day of vaccination. These receptors were obtained from a man aged 50 to 60 who received an inactivated influenza vaccine.

This clonotype was detected only a few times. The rearrangement links TRBV11-2 to TRBJ2-1; D tentatively fits TRBD1 or TRBD2 (5 bases each). V lost 5 bases to trimming and J lost 2 bases, with 13 bases between them. Germline values: CDR1 SGHAT, CDR2 FQNNGV. The CDR3 spans 15 residues. The CDR3 reads CASSPGPQAYNEQFF. The DNA for the CDR3 is TGTGCCAGCAGCCCGGGACCTCAGGCCTACAATGAGCAGTTCTTC.

This sequence joins TRBV10-3 and TRBJ2-5, with TRBD1 matching 7 bases. This CDR3 is 17 amino acids long. Germline CDR1 and CDR2: ENHRY and SYGVKD. The V segment lost 2 bases and the J segment 0 bases; nucleotides outside the gene matches: 9. In DNA, the CDR3 is TGTGCCATCAGTGAGGACGACAGGGCGAGGTACCAAGAGACCCAGTACTTC. It translates to CAISEDDRARYQETQYF.

This clonotype has only a few counts. V is TRBV29-1 and J is TRBJ1-1; D is possibly TRBD1 (6 bases). The V gene lost 4 bases and the J gene lost 3 bases, with 12 bases spanning the gap. This CDR3 has 13 amino acids. In germline, CDR1 is SQVTM, CDR2 ANQGSEA. The CDR3 reads CSVAGKGDTEAFF. CDR3 DNA: TGCAGCGTTGCGGGGAAGGGGGACACTGAAGCTTTCTTT.

The rearrangement joins TRBV28 to TRBJ2-1; 8 bases line up with TRBD2. Per germline, CDR1 MDHEN and CDR2 SYDVKM. Trimming at V came to 11 bases and at J to 2 bases, leaving 8 bases not matched to a gene. The CDR3 consists of 14 residues. The CDR3 region has the DNA TGTGCCTACGGGGGGGAAGCACCCTACAATGAGCAGTTCTTC. This encodes CAYGGEAPYNEQFF.

The chain combines TRBV3-1 with TRBJ1-1; no reliable D call. This CDR3 is built from 15 residues. Trimming took 4 bases from V and 1 from J, leaving 13 bases between them. Germline V gene sequence: CDR1 LGHDT, CDR2 YNNKEL (reference sequence). The CDR3 spells CASSLSGKGNTEAFF. DNA for the CDR3: TGTGCCAGCAGCCTCTCAGGAAAGGGGAACACTGAAGCTTTCTTT. Full variable domain (outside the CDR3, taken from reference TRBV3-1 and TRBJ1-1): DTAVSQTPKYLVTQMGNDKSIKCEQNLGHDTMYWYKQDSKKFLKIMFSYNNKELIINETVPNRFSPKSPDKAHLNLHINSLELGDSAVYFCASSLSGKGNTEAFFGQGTRLTVV.

This clonotype was seen ten or more times. The chain joins TRBV14 to TRBJ2-2, with 11 nucleotides matching TRBD1. CDR3 length: 15 residues. Trimming took 4 bases from V and 2 from J; bases not matched to a gene: 0. In germline, CDR1 is SGHDN, CDR2 FVKESK. The CDR3 sequence is CASSRTGGNTGELFF. In DNA form, the CDR3 reads TGTGCCAGCAGCCGGACAGGGGGCAACACCGGGGAGCTGTTTTTT.

As regards this clonotype: A much larger clone is a single base away; this may be a read error. This sequence joins TRBV10-3 and TRBJ1-2, with D possibly TRBD1 on 6 matching bases. Germline V CDR1 and CDR2: ENHRY, SYGVKD. The CDR3 runs to 14 residues. The chain's CDR3 is CAISDYTGLIGYNF. CDR3 DNA: TGTGCCATCAGTGATTACACAGGGCTTATTGGCTACAACTTC.

This clonotype was counted a few times. The chain is built from TRBV7-2 and TRBJ1-1; TRBD1 matches 9 bases. Trimming took 6 bases from V and 6 from J; bases not matched to a gene: 5. Germline assignment: CDR1 SGHTA and CDR2 FQGNSA. The CDR3 spans 13 residues. The CDR3 sequence is CASRITGGPEAFF. DNA for the CDR3: TGTGCCAGCAGGATCACAGGGGGCCCTGAAGCTTTCTTT. Full variable domain (outside the CDR3, taken from reference TRBV7-2 and TRBJ1-1): GAGVSQSPSNKVTEKGKDVELRCDPISGHTALYWYRQSLGQGLEFLIYFQGNSAPDKSGLPSDRFSAERTGGSVSTLTIQRTQQEDSAVYLCASRITGGPEAFFGQGTRLTVV.

This clonotype appeared a few times. The chain employs TRBV20-1 and TRBJ2-1, with 10 bases lining up with TRBD2. J lost 10 bases, V lost 3 bases, and 18 bases had no gene match. This CDR3 has 17 amino acids. Looked up from germline, CDR1 is DFQATT and CDR2 is SNEGSKA (reference sequence). In nucleotides, the CDR3 is TGCAGTGCTAGGTCGCTAGCGGGAGTCCCCATTAACGACGAGCAGTTCTTC. It encodes CSARSLAGVPINDEQFF.

In its sample, this clonotype was seen a few times. The chain recombines TRBV27 with TRBJ2-7; 7 positions match TRBD1. From germline, CDR1 is MNHEY and CDR2 SMNVEV (reference sequence). V shed 3 bases and J 3 bases; nucleotides not matched to a gene: 5. The CDR3 extends over 14 amino acids. The CDR3 protein is CASSFTRDSYEQYF. CDR3 coding DNA: TGTGCCAGCAGTTTCACCCGGGACAGCTACGAGCAGTACTTC.

The genes are TRBV10-3 and TRBJ2-7; 11 nucleotides align to TRBD1. Germline CDR1 and CDR2: ENHRY and SYGVKD. Trimming removed 8 bases from V and 0 bases from J; junction bases left unmatched: 0. This CDR3 spans 13 amino acids. CDR3 sequence: CAIGTGGSYEQYF. Written as DNA, the CDR3 is TGTGCCATCGGGACAGGGGGCTCCTACGAGCAGTACTTC.

The chain uses TRBV4-1 and TRBJ2-3; D is unclear. CDR3 length: 16 amino acids. V lost 1 base and J lost 6, with 17 bases in between. Looked up from germline, CDR1 is MGHRA and CDR2 is YSYEKL. CDR3 DNA sequence: TGCGCCAGCAGCCAAGGAAGAGCAGACCTCTGGGATACGCAGTATTTT. The encoded protein is CASSQGRADLWDTQYF.

This clonotype has just a few counts. The chain uses TRBV5-1 and TRBJ2-7; perhaps TRBD2 as D (6 bases). The V end was cut by 1 base, the J end by 3 bases, with 11 bases between. Germline values: CDR1 SGHRS, CDR2 YFSETQ. The CDR3 runs to 14 residues. As DNA, the CDR3 is TGCGCCAGCAGCTTGCGGGGGTCAGGCTACGAGCAGTACTTC. Its protein product is CASSLRGSGYEQYF.

The rearrangement links TRBV15 to TRBJ2-2, with D hard to call. Germline V gene lookup returns CDR1 LNHNV and CDR2 YYDKDF (reference sequence). This CDR3 comprises 16 residues. The V end lost 0 bases, the J end lost 2 bases, and 10 bases lay between the germline ends. Here the CDR3 reads CATSRDRSRNTGELFF. The CDR3 DNA reads as TGTGCCACCAGCAGAGACCGGTCGAGAAACACCGGGGAGCTGTTTTTT. The complete variable domain, with remaining parts taken from reference TRBV15 and TRBJ2-2, reads DAMVIQNPRYQVTQFGKPVTLSCSQTLNHNVMYWYQQKSSQAPKLLFHYYDKDFNNEADTPDNFQSRRPNTSFCFLDIRSPGLGDTAMYLCATSRDRSRNTGELFFGEGSRLTVL.